This T cell receptor (beta chain) was identified during a study of blood T cell repertoires in COVID-19. There are 13 residues in the CDR3. Looked up from germline, CDR1 is SGHAT and CDR2 is FQNNGV. V lost 1 base and J 1 base, leaving 4 bases between the germline ends. Using immunoSEQ multiplex PCR, the repertoire was profiled, and TCRdb retains in-frame clones only, with some absent. The sample consists of hundreds of thousands of clones, around 87% of them appearing once. The TCR originated in a woman in her 50s with COVID-19, enrolled during active disease. The chain links TRBV11-2 to TRBJ1-1; D not resolved. Sequencing used peripheral blood. This chain's CDR3 is CASSLARNTEAFF. The DNA of the CDR3 is TGTGCCAGCAGCTTAGCGAGGAACACTGAAGCTTTCTTT.